The rows below give T cell receptor beta chains drawn from one sample of a study of blood T cell repertoires in COVID-19. Profiled with immunoSEQ multiplex PCR; TCRdb holds only in-frame clones, not every one. Of approximately 400,000 clones detected, around 87% appear once; the ten largest clones hold under 1.5%. The sequenced sample consisted of PBMCs or T cells enriched from blood (not recorded which). These TCRs come from a man aged 30-40 years who had recovered from COVID-19. CDR3s include the opening cysteine and the closing phenylalanine or tryptophan. A D gene is named only where the DNA matches it firmly. Only some rows state a clone size, as once, few, many or a class for expanded clones.

>TRBJ1-6|TRBV12-3/TRBV12-4|TRBD1|.
TGTGCCAGCAGCCGACAGGGAAGTTCACCCCTCCACTTT
CASSRQGSSPLHF
>TRBJ1-4|TRBV19|.|.
TGTGCCAGTACTGGCCCAGGGAAAGGTGAAAAACTGTTTTTT
CASTGPGKGEKLFF
>TRBJ1-5|TRBV6-5|TRBD1|.
TGTGCCAGCAGCCCCGGACAGGGACAGCCCCAGCATTTT
CASSPGQGQPQHF
>TRBJ1-5|TRBV9|.|few
TGTGCCAGCAGCGTAGGCGGATTCGACCCCCAGCATTTT
CASSVGGFDPQHF
>TRBJ2-5|TRBV7-3|.|.
TGTGCCAGCAGCTTAGGGAGTTCGGAGACCCAGTACTTC
CASSLGSSETQYF
>TRBJ1-5|TRBV7-4|TRBD1|.
TGTGCCAGCAGCTTAGAGGACAGGGGAGGATGTCAGCCCCAGCATTTT
CASSLEDRGGCQPQHF
>TRBJ2-3|TRBV4-1|TRBD2|.
TGCGCCAGCAGCCAAGAAGGCCAGCGGGGGGGCTTTGATACGCAGTATTTT
CASSQEGQRGGFDTQYF
>TRBJ1-3|TRBV5-1|TRBD1|.
TGCGCCAGCAGCAGGACAGGGCTTGGAAACACCATATATTTT
CASSRTGLGNTIYF
>TRBJ2-7|TRBV9|TRBD1|.
TGTGCCAGCAGTAGACAGGGTAGGCCTTACGAGCAGTACTTC
CASSRQGRPYEQYF
>TRBJ2-5|TRBV27|.|.
TGTGCCAGCAGTTTAGCGTCGCAGGGGTGGAGGGAGACCCAGTACTTC
CASSLASQGWRETQYF
>TRBJ2-3|TRBV4-1|.|.
TGCGCCAGCAGCCAAGATCTATGGCTAGCTGTTGATACGCAGTATTTT
CASSQDLWLAVDTQYF
>TRBJ1-6|TRBV10-3|TRBD1|.
TGTGCCATCAGTGGGGACAGGGTCTCTTCACCCCTCCACTTT
CAISGDRVSSPLHF
>TRBJ1-1|TRBV7-9|.|.
TGTGCCAGCAGTCCGACGGGGGAAAAGGCTTTCTTT
CASSPTGEKAFF
>TRBJ2-5|TRBV7-9|.|.
TGTGCCAGCAGCTTAGATGGACTTCAAGAGACCCAGTACTTC
CASSLDGLQETQYF
>TRBJ1-3|TRBV18|.|.
TGTGCCAGCTCACCGCAGGGGACTGGAAACACCATATATTTT
CASSPQGTGNTIYF
>TRBJ1-1|TRBV6-6|.|.
TGTGCCAGCACCGGACAGCGGCTCACTGAAGCTTTCTTT
CASTGQRLTEAFF
>TRBJ2-3|TRBV7-8|.|once
TGTGCCAGCAGCTTTGCGCGGAGGAGCACAGATACGCAGTATTTT
CASSFARRSTDTQYF
>TRBJ2-1|TRBV30|.|.
TGTGCCTGGAGTACAGGGACATCAAACAATGAGCAGTTCTTC
CAWSTGTSNNEQFF
>TRBJ1-6|TRBV19|.|.
TGTGCCAGTAGCGGAGGCAGCTTAACTATCCCCCTCCACTTT
CASSGGSLTIPLHF
>TRBJ2-7|TRBV5-4|TRBD1|.
TGTGCCAGCAGCTTGTCGACAGGGGGGTCCTACGAGCAGTACTTC
CASSLSTGGSYEQYF
>TRBJ2-2|TRBV11-2|TRBD1|.
TGTGCCAGCAGCTTCGGGACAGGGGGAACCGGGGAGCTGTTTTTT
CASSFGTGGTGELFF
>TRBJ1-1|TRBV2|.|.
TGTGCCAGCAGTGTCAACAGGGCGGTAACTGAAGCTTTCTTT
CASSVNRAVTEAFF
>TRBJ1-4|TRBV2|.|few
TGTGCCAGCACCGGGCGACAGATCAATGAAAAACTGTTTTTT
CASTGRQINEKLFF
>TRBJ2-5|TRBV9|.|.
TGTGCCAGCAGCGTAGGCCCTGGCGGAGAAGAGACCCAGTACTTC
CASSVGPGGEETQYF
>TRBJ2-1|TRBV4-1|TRBD1|.
TGCGCCAGCAGCCAAGCCCAAGGGACAGGGGAACGTGAGCAGTTCTTC
CASSQAQGTGEREQFF
>TRBJ1-2|TRBV29-1|TRBD1|few
TGCAGCGTTGGGGGGACAGGGGACTATGGCTACACCTTC
CSVGGTGDYGYTF
>TRBJ2-3|TRBV6-5|.|few
TGTGCCAGCAGAGTACAGGGTAGCACAGATACGCAGTATTTT
CASRVQGSTDTQYF
>TRBJ1-2|TRBV7-2|.|.
TGTGCCAGCAGAGAAGGGCAGGGTGACTATGGCTACACCTTC
CASREGQGDYGYTF
>TRBJ2-7|TRBV2|TRBD1|.
TGTGCCAGCGGCTTCCGGGACAGGTCCTACGAGCAGTACTTC
CASGFRDRSYEQYF
>TRBJ1-2|TRBV5-1|.|.
TGCGCCAGCCACCAGGGCCAGGGGACCAACTATGGCTACACCTTC
CASHQGQGTNYGYTF
>TRBJ1-6|TRBV2|.|few
TGTGCCAGCAGTGAAAAGGGAAGGGGAACCTATAATTCACCCCTCCACTTT
CASSEKGRGTYNSPLHF
>TRBJ1-3|TRBV30|.|.
TGTGCCTGGAGCGTCGCCTACGGAAACACCATATATTTT
CAWSVAYGNTIYF